This TCR beta chain emerged from a study of blood T cells in healthy people across ages. Study observations and caveats: A roughly linear fall in TCR beta diversity per million T cells was seen with increasing age.

In terms of origin and age, donors were healthy Caucasian individuals from Russia aged about 6 to 95. With a J-beta primer mix and a sample-barcoded 5' primer, a second PCR ran about 7 to 12 cycles. MiXCR, run by TCRdb on the 5' RACE reads, gives a single entry per CDR3 protein. The repertoire holds some 640,000 distinct CDR3 sequences, around 31% seen once, with approximately 15% in the top ten. To note about this clonotype: Its target is not known.

Between the trimmed V and J ends, which lost 4 bases and 3 bases, there was a span of 10 bases. CDR1 is ENHRY, CDR2 SYGVKD, per germline. The CDR3 loop spans 13 amino acids. This sequence originates from a woman over 75 in good health. This chain uses TRBV10-3 with TRBJ2-7; D is ambiguous. Sequenced: blood. The CDR3 loop is CAISAEPSYEQYF. In DNA form, the CDR3 reads TGTGCCATCAGTGCTGAACCTAGCTACGAGCAGTACTTC.